One and the same sample provided the 26 T cell receptor beta chains below, sequenced in a study of a mutant IDH1 vaccine in newly diagnosed glioma. Time point reported: week 47, end of study. Every single dose of the vaccine, 300 ug of mutant IDH1 20-mer peptide, came with topical imiquimod. What these receptors recognize is not known. TCRdb's table, derived via immunoSEQ multiplex PCR, lists solely in-frame clones and lacks some. Here the sample spans 30,000 or so clones, roughly 89% being singletons. The specimen was PBMCs, collected from a glioma patient whose treatment included an IDH1 peptide vaccine. These receptors all come from a man aged 40-49 years with glioma.

This clone has just one count. The rearrangement joins TRBV5-1 to TRBJ2-3; the D is unclear. The CDR3 contains 13 residues. V lost 3 bases and J 1 base, leaving 6 bases between the germline ends. Germline V lookup: CDR1 SGHRS, CDR2 YFSETQ. The DNA of the CDR3 is TGCGCCAGCAGCTATCTGGGCACAGATACGCAGTATTTT. It specifies CASSYLGTDTQYF. Together with reference TRBV5-1 and TRBJ2-3, the CDR3 gives the full variable domain: KAGVTQTPRYLIKTRGQQVTLSCSPISGHRSVSWYQQTPGQGLQFLFEYFSETQRNKGNFPGRFSGRQFSNSRSEMNVSTLELGDSALYLCASSYLGTDTQYFGPGTRLTVL.

This sequence joins TRBV18 and TRBJ2-7; 9 bases are shared with TRBD1. Germline values: CDR1 KGHSH, CDR2 LQKENI. Unmatched junction bases numbered 6, after V lost 5 bases and J lost 1 base. The CDR3 consists of 15 residues. In nucleotides, the CDR3 is TGTGCCAGCTCATCCGGGACAGGGATATCCTACGAGCAGTACTTC. This sequence encodes CASSSGTGISYEQYF.

The J gene is TRBJ2-2, the V gene TRBV5-6, with 10 bases identical to TRBD2. CDR3 length: 17 amino acids. Trimming removed 5 bases from V and 7 bases from J; junction bases left unmatched: 14. CDR1 and CDR2 (germline): SGHDT, YYEEEE. The CDR3 sequence is CASSYVGSSGRVGELFF. For the CDR3, the DNA is TGTGCCAGCAGTTACGTTGGGTCTAGCGGGAGAGTCGGGGAGCTGTTTTTT.

CDR3 residues: CASSTRQGALYGYTF. For the CDR3, the DNA is TGTGCCAGCAGTACCCGACAGGGGGCTCTCTATGGCTACACCTTC. This chain joins TRBV6-1 and TRBJ1-2, with TRBD1 matching over 10 bases. The germline V gene encodes CDR1 MNHNS and CDR2 SASEGT. The CDR3 extends over 15 amino acids. The trim removed 5 bases at V and 4 bases at J, leaving 7 bases unmatched.

The chain employs TRBV4-2 and TRBJ1-1; D remains ambiguous. V was clipped by 1 base and J by 0 bases, with 6 bases between them. The CDR3 runs to 14 residues. The germline gives CDR1 LGHNA, CDR2 YNFKEQ. The CDR3 loop reads CASSQAPMNTEAFF. CDR3 sequence (DNA): TGTGCCAGCAGCCAAGCCCCCATGAACACTGAAGCTTTCTTT.

The J gene is TRBJ2-2, the V gene TRBV5-1; 9 nucleotides match TRBD1. The germline V gene encodes CDR1 SGHRS and CDR2 YFSETQ. This CDR3 contains 13 residues. The V gene end was trimmed by 7 bases and the J gene end by 4 bases; junction bases not matched to a gene: 2. CDR3: CASRDRVTGELFF. The DNA of the CDR3 is TGCGCCAGCCGGGACAGGGTCACCGGGGAGCTGTTTTTT. Drawing the rest from reference TRBV5-1 and TRBJ2-2, the complete variable domain is KAGVTQTPRYLIKTRGQQVTLSCSPISGHRSVSWYQQTPGQGLQFLFEYFSETQRNKGNFPGRFSGRQFSNSRSEMNVSTLELGDSALYLCASRDRVTGELFFGEGSRLTVL.

The rearrangement uses TRBV5-1 and TRBJ2-2; 8 nucleotides match TRBD2. Germline V gives CDR1 SGHRS, CDR2 YFSETQ. The CDR3 has 16 amino acids. V dropped 0 bases and J dropped 4; count of bases not matched to a gene: 5. DNA for the CDR3: TGCGCCAGCAGCTTGGCAGTAGCGGGGAGCACCGGGGAGCTGTTTTTT. This encodes CASSLAVAGSTGELFF. Based on the CDR3 plus reference TRBV5-1 and TRBJ2-2, the full variable domain is KAGVTQTPRYLIKTRGQQVTLSCSPISGHRSVSWYQQTPGQGLQFLFEYFSETQRNKGNFPGRFSGRQFSNSRSEMNVSTLELGDSALYLCASSLAVAGSTGELFFGEGSRLTVL.

CDR3 residues: CASNLLGLATDTQYF. CDR3 sequence (DNA): TGTGCCAGCAATCTTCTGGGACTAGCGACAGATACGCAGTATTTT. The chain is built from TRBV7-3 and TRBJ2-3; 10 bases are shared with TRBD2. The V segment lost 7 bases and the J segment 3 bases; nucleotides outside the gene matches: 7. This CDR3 spans 15 amino acids. The germline CDR1 and CDR2 sequences are SGHTA and FQGTGA. Filled out from reference TRBV7-3 and TRBJ2-3, the complete variable domain reads GAGVSQTPSNKVTEKGKYVELRCDPISGHTALYWYRQSLGQGPEFLIYFQGTGAADDSGLPNDRFFAVRPEGSVSTLKIQRTERGDSAVYLCASNLLGLATDTQYFGPGTRLTVL.

The V call is TRBV28, the J call TRBJ1-1; no clear D. CDR3 size: 13 residues. Germline V lookup: CDR1 MDHEN, CDR2 SYDVKM. The germline V and J ends were trimmed by 4 bases and 3 bases, with 9 bases remaining between them. DNA of the CDR3: TGTGCCAGCAGTTCTCAACCCTACACTGAAGCTTTCTTT. Its protein is CASSSQPYTEAFF. Combining the CDR3 with reference TRBV28 and TRBJ1-1 gives the whole variable domain DVKVTQSSRYLVKRTGEKVFLECVQDMDHENMFWYRQDPGLGLRLIYFSYDVKMKEKGDIPEGYSVSREKKERFSLILESASTNQTSMYLCASSSQPYTEAFFGQGTRLTVV.

The CDR3, as DNA: TGTGCCAGCAGTTTATACGTCCAGAACACTGAAGCTTTCTTT. Translated: CASSLYVQNTEAFF. This chain uses TRBV28 with TRBJ1-1; D gene unclear. CDR1 is MDHEN and CDR2 is SYDVKM in the germline V gene. Trimming shortened V by 1 base and J by 1 base, and 7 bases separated the two germline ends. The CDR3 length is 14 residues.

This chain connects TRBV7-3 to TRBJ1-1; no firm D call. This CDR3 comprises 13 residues. CDR1 is SGHTA, CDR2 FQGTGA, per germline. V was trimmed by 5 bases and J by 1 base, leaving 8 bases between them. The CDR3 bases are TGTGCCAGCAGCAACGACCAGAACACTGAAGCTTTCTTT. It is translated as CASSNDQNTEAFF.

V usage is TRBV7-9 and J usage is TRBJ1-1; 7 nucleotides align to TRBD1. Germline loops: CDR1 SEHNR, CDR2 FQNEAQ (reference sequence). The CDR3 consists of 14 residues. Trimming took 5 bases from V and 5 from J; bases not matched to a gene: 8. CDR3 sequence reads: CASSRRTGDTEAFF. In DNA form, the CDR3 reads TGTGCCAGCAGCCGACGTACAGGGGATACTGAAGCTTTCTTT.

The gene calls are TRBV5-1 and TRBJ2-2, with TRBD2 matching 12 bases. V shed 7 bases, J shed 2 bases, and the junction held 6 bases outside the gene matches. Germline loops: CDR1 SGHRS, CDR2 YFSETQ. The CDR3 is 16 residues long. The CDR3 region is CASGGTSGLNTGELFF. The DNA of the CDR3 is TGCGCCAGCGGGGGGACTAGCGGGCTCAACACCGGGGAGCTGTTTTTT.

J is TRBJ1-2 and V is TRBV7-2, with D possibly matching TRBD1 (6 bases). The CDR3 runs 16 residues. The germline CDR1 and CDR2 sequences are SGHTA and FQGNSA. The V gene lost 3 bases and the J gene lost 7 bases, with 21 bases spanning the gap. The CDR3 bases are TGTGCCAGCAGCTTGCTGGTGGGGGCACTCTCGTTTGGCTACACCTTC. It specifies CASSLLVGALSFGYTF. The variable domain in full, with the rest retrieved from reference TRBV7-2 and TRBJ1-2, is GAGVSQSPSNKVTEKGKDVELRCDPISGHTALYWYRQSLGQGLEFLIYFQGNSAPDKSGLPSDRFSAERTGGSVSTLTIQRTQQEDSAVYLCASSLLVGALSFGYTFGSGTRLTVV.

The chain links TRBV6-1 to TRBJ2-5; TRBD2 matches 11 bases. Trimming removed 6 bases from V and 4 bases from J; junction bases left unmatched: 4. The germline CDR1 and CDR2 sequences are MNHNS and SASEGT. CDR3 size: 14 residues. The CDR3 nucleotides are TGTGCCAGCAGGGGGGGACTAGCGGTAGAGACCCAGTACTTC. It translates to CASRGGLAVETQYF.

The J gene is TRBJ1-2, the V gene TRBV28; D is undetermined. The V end was cut by 8 bases, the J end by 8 bases, with 18 bases between. The CDR3 runs 13 residues. Germline loops: CDR1 MDHEN, CDR2 SYDVKM. The CDR3 sequence is CASGFSSIGGYTF. The CDR3 DNA follows: TGTGCCAGCGGCTTCAGTTCAATTGGGGGCTACACCTTC.

The chain joins TRBV5-1 to TRBJ1-4, with TRBD1 matching over 9 bases. Per germline, CDR1 SGHRS and CDR2 YFSETQ. V trimming: 0 bases; J trimming: 7 bases; junction bases outside the gene matches: 10. The CDR3 is made up of 17 amino acids. CDR3 region: CASSLEAVRQGGEKLFF. In nucleotides, the CDR3 is TGCGCCAGCAGCTTGGAGGCGGTCCGACAGGGGGGTGAAAAACTGTTTTTT.

The chain employs TRBV27 and TRBJ2-5; TRBD2 matches 11 bases. Germline V lookup: CDR1 MNHEY, CDR2 SMNVEV (reference sequence). Unmatched junction bases numbered 10, after V lost 8 bases and J lost 5 bases. The CDR3 runs 15 residues. DNA of the CDR3: TGTGCCAGCGGTGTAGCGGGAGGGCCCTCGGAGACCCAGTACTTC. Translation: CASGVAGGPSETQYF.

The chain recombines TRBV4-1 with TRBJ1-1; 8 bases are shared with TRBD1. CDR3 length: 15 amino acids. The V segment lost 3 bases and the J segment 4 bases; nucleotides outside the gene matches: 7. The germline V gene encodes CDR1 MGHRA and CDR2 YSYEKL. The CDR3: CASSQTDREGTEAFF. The CDR3 nucleotides read TGCGCCAGCAGCCAGACGGACAGGGAAGGCACTGAAGCTTTCTTT.

The chain combines TRBV28 with TRBJ1-2, with D possibly TRBD1 on 6 matching bases. V lost 8 bases and J lost 8, with 18 bases in between. The CDR3 runs 13 residues. Per germline, CDR1 MDHEN and CDR2 SYDVKM. CDR3 region: CASSTGGAGGYTF. CDR3 DNA sequence: TGTGCCAGCTCGACGGGGGGCGCGGGCGGCTACACCTTC.

V usage is TRBV7-9 and J usage is TRBJ1-5; no clear D gene. The germline V and J ends were trimmed by 5 bases and 1 base, with 12 bases remaining between them. From germline, CDR1 is SEHNR and CDR2 FQNEAQ (reference sequence). This CDR3 is 15 amino acids long. The CDR3 region is CASSRGMGSNQPQHF. The CDR3 DNA reads as TGTGCCAGCAGCCGGGGTATGGGCAGCAATCAGCCCCAGCATTTT.

V usage is TRBV18 and J usage is TRBJ1-1, with 7 bases matching TRBD1. Trimming removed 3 bases from V and 4 bases from J; junction bases left unmatched: 5. The CDR3 covers 14 residues. Germline V lookup: CDR1 KGHSH, CDR2 LQKENI. The CDR3 region has the DNA TGTGCCAGCTCACCGGAGGGACAGCTCACTGAAGCTTTCTTT. Its protein is CASSPEGQLTEAFF.

The chain employs TRBV5-1 and TRBJ1-5, with TRBD1 as a possible D gene (6 bases). CDR1 is SGHRS, CDR2 YFSETQ, per germline. CDR3 length equals 15 residues. The germline V and J ends were trimmed by 0 bases and 1 base, with 8 bases remaining between them. In nucleotides, the CDR3 is TGCGCCAGCAGCTTGGAAGGGGGGAGCAATCAGCCCCAGCATTTT. Protein sequence: CASSLEGGSNQPQHF.

As concerns this clone: The junction shows a germline mismatch at one end, possibly a read error. This rearrangement joins TRBV28 to TRBJ1-2; 9 positions agree with TRBD1. This CDR3 has 14 residues. Germline V CDR1 and CDR2: MDHEN, SYDVKM. CDR3 sequence (DNA): TGTGCCGGCAGTACGGGGACAGGGAACTATGGCTACACCTTC. Translated, it gives CAGSTGTGNYGYTF.

The CDR3 region is CASSRTIGASYEQYF. Written as DNA, the CDR3 is TGTGCCAGCAGCCGGACCATCGGGGCCTCCTACGAGCAGTACTTC. J is TRBJ2-7 and V is TRBV28; D may match TRBD1 or TRBD2 (5 bases each). V gave up 6 bases and J gave up 0 bases, with 15 bases separating them. The length of the CDR3 is 15 residues. Germline V gives CDR1 MDHEN, CDR2 SYDVKM. The full variable domain, rest sourced from reference TRBV28 and TRBJ2-7, is DVKVTQSSRYLVKRTGEKVFLECVQDMDHENMFWYRQDPGLGLRLIYFSYDVKMKEKGDIPEGYSVSREKKERFSLILESASTNQTSMYLCASSRTIGASYEQYFGPGTRLTVT.

This sequence joins TRBV7-7 and TRBJ2-2; maybe TRBD2 (5 bases). The germline CDR1 and CDR2 sequences are SSHAT and FNYEAQ (reference sequence). Trimming took 2 bases from V and 3 from J, leaving 7 bases between them. CDR3 size: 14 residues. The CDR3 reads CASSLNGDTGELFF. Written as DNA, the CDR3 is TGTGCCAGCAGCTTAAACGGGGACACCGGGGAGCTGTTTTTT.